These 15 T cell receptor beta chains came from one sample sequenced in a study of beta chain features in type 1 diabetes. Sequencing targeted expressed TCRB transcripts, as all isolated RNA had been reverse transcribed. The method was immunoSEQ multiplex PCR; TCRdb's version includes in-frame clones alone and lacks a portion of them. The repertoire consists of about 620,000 clones, with about a sixth occurring once and the leading ten covering 0.09% to 0.095%. The sequencing input was naive CD4+ T cells from blood. These receptors were taken from a man between 18 and 29 years old in good health.

Only a few counts were recorded for this clone. At the DNA level, this CDR3 is encoded by other sequences in the same sample as well. The V and J genes are TRBV4-2 and TRBJ2-7; D remains unclear. Germline CDR1 and CDR2: LGHNA and YNFKEQ. V lost 0 bases to trimming and J lost 0 bases, with 0 bases between them. The CDR3 contains 12 residues. The CDR3 DNA reads TGTGCCAGCAGCCAAGACTCCTACGAGCAGTACTTC. Translating it yields CASSQDSYEQYF.

The genes are TRBV28 and TRBJ2-1; 13 nucleotides agree with TRBD2. The germline V gene has CDR1 MDHEN and CDR2 SYDVKM. This CDR3 region has 14 residues. Trimming cost V 8 bases and J 6 bases; bases outside gene matches: 4. CDR3 nucleotides: TGTGCCAGCTCCGGACTAGCGGGGGTCAATGAGCAGTTCTTC. Encoded protein: CASSGLAGVNEQFF.

CDR3 in DNA: TGCAGTGCTGGGGGGGACTATGGCTACACCTTC. Translated: CSAGGDYGYTF. This chain joins TRBV20-1 and TRBJ1-2, with D perhaps TRBD1 (5 bases). Germline V gives CDR1 DFQATT, CDR2 SNEGSKA (reference sequence). The CDR3 runs to 11 residues. Between the trimmed V and J ends, which lost 5 bases and 3 bases, there was a span of 7 bases.

This clone was seen more than once but under ten times. The chain links TRBV7-9 to TRBJ2-7; D unresolved. V was cut by 1 base and J by 6 bases, with 7 bases left in between. This CDR3 is built from 12 residues. CDR1 SEHNR and CDR2 FQNEAQ come from the germline V gene (reference sequence). The CDR3 nucleotides are TGTGCCAGCAGCTTAGGCAGTACCGAGCAGTACTTC. Amino acid sequence: CASSLGSTEQYF.

The gene calls are TRBV7-8 and TRBJ2-1; 10 bases match TRBD2. The CDR3 runs 15 residues. Trimming cost V 5 bases and J 6 bases; bases outside gene matches: 7. From germline, CDR1 is SGHVS and CDR2 FQNEAQ. CDR3 in amino acids: CASSPSGGAINEQFF. For the CDR3, the DNA is TGTGCCAGCAGCCCCAGCGGGGGGGCCATCAATGAGCAGTTCTTC.

This rearrangement joins TRBV18 to TRBJ2-3; TRBD2 aligns across 9 bases. The CDR3 totals 15 residues. Germline trimming cut 6 bases from V and 0 bases from J; bases unmatched to any gene: 4. Germline lookup yields CDR1 KGHSH and CDR2 LQKENI. Written as DNA, the CDR3 is TGTGCCAGCTCTCGCGGACTAGCGAGCACAGATACGCAGTATTTT. It codes for CASSRGLASTDTQYF.

This chain joins TRBV11-2 and TRBJ1-1, with a tentative D call TRBD1 (6 bases). Germline V lookup: CDR1 SGHAT, CDR2 FQNNGV. The CDR3 has 15 residues. Trimming cost V 5 bases and J 1 base, with 14 bases left between them. CDR3 coding DNA: TGTGCCAGCAGCCGAGGCTCGGGACAGAACACTGAAGCTTTCTTT. It is translated as CASSRGSGQNTEAFF.

The chain is built from TRBV7-3 and TRBJ2-3; D might be TRBD2 (6 bases). This CDR3 spans 13 amino acids. Trimming removed 6 bases from V and 6 bases from J, with 13 bases in between. Germline CDR1 and CDR2: SGHTA and FQGTGA. The CDR3 nucleotides are TGTGCCAGCAGGCGGGACTTCCCTGATACGCAGTATTTT. Translating gives CASRRDFPDTQYF.

In its sample, this clone was seen once. Written as DNA, the CDR3 is TGTGCCAGCAGTGCAAGGTTTGCTCTGAACACCGGGGAGCTGTTTTTT. Translating gives CASSARFALNTGELFF. V is TRBV25-1 and J is TRBJ2-2; no reliable D call. CDR1 and CDR2 from the germline V gene are MGHDK and SYGVNS. CDR3 length: 16 amino acids. The V and J ends lost 4 bases and 1 base respectively, with 13 bases between them.

The chain employs TRBV7-9 and TRBJ2-7; 8 nucleotides agree with TRBD2. Germline V CDR1 and CDR2: SEHNR, FQNEAQ (reference sequence). The CDR3 contains 16 residues. J was trimmed by 4 bases and V by 5 bases; bases with no gene match: 13. The CDR3 bases are TGTGCCAGCAGCGACGTCCGTAGCGGGAACCGATACGAGCAGTACTTC. Its translation is CASSDVRSGNRYEQYF.

The CDR3 bases are TGTGCCAGCAATCTGTTAAGGGCAGTTGATGGCTACACCTTC. This sequence encodes CASNLLRAVDGYTF. The chain carries TRBV7-2 and TRBJ1-2; the D is unclear. This CDR3 has 14 residues. V lost 7 bases to trimming and J lost 6 bases, with 18 bases between them. Germline values: CDR1 SGHTA, CDR2 FQGNSA. The variable domain in full, completed from reference TRBV7-2 and TRBJ1-2, reads GAGVSQSPSNKVTEKGKDVELRCDPISGHTALYWYRQSLGQGLEFLIYFQGNSAPDKSGLPSDRFSAERTGGSVSTLTIQRTQQEDSAVYLCASNLLRAVDGYTFGSGTRLTVV.

A few counts support this clone. CDR3 DNA sequence: TGTGCCAGCAGTGAACACAGGAGTACCTACGAGCAGTACTTC. Its protein product is CASSEHRSTYEQYF. The V gene is TRBV25-1, the J gene TRBJ2-7; TRBD1 is a possible D gene (5 bases). V was clipped by 2 bases and J by 2 bases, with 10 bases between them. Germline loops: CDR1 MGHDK, CDR2 SYGVNS. The CDR3 is 14 residues long.

The V call is TRBV30, the J call TRBJ1-4; 7 bases match TRBD1. Unmatched junction bases numbered 9, after V lost 2 bases and J lost 3 bases. The V gene's germline CDR1 is GTSNPN and CDR2 SVGIG (reference sequence). The CDR3 covers 16 residues. The chain's CDR3 is CAWSSKGAGANEKLFF. The CDR3, as DNA: TGTGCCTGGAGTAGTAAGGGGGCAGGGGCTAATGAAAAACTGTTTTTT.

V usage is TRBV13 and J usage is TRBJ2-7; 14 bases agree with TRBD2. The CDR3 contains 17 residues. The V segment lost 0 bases and the J segment 3 bases; nucleotides outside the gene matches: 4. The germline gives CDR1 PRHDT, CDR2 FYEKMQ (reference sequence). The CDR3 protein is CASSLGRLAGGNYEQYF. The CDR3 region has the DNA TGTGCCAGCAGCTTAGGCAGACTAGCGGGAGGGAACTACGAGCAGTACTTC.

The V call is TRBV18, the J call TRBJ2-5, with TRBD2 matching over 7 bases. The ends lost 6 bases at V and 5 bases at J; junction bases unmatched: 18. Germline V gene sequence: CDR1 KGHSH, CDR2 LQKENI. The CDR3 contains 17 residues. The CDR3 region is CASSRDTSVGTRETQYF. The CDR3 DNA reads as TGTGCCAGCTCTCGAGACACTAGCGTGGGTACCCGGGAGACCCAGTACTTC.